The sequence of this TCR beta chain was determined in a study of tumor and adjacent non-tumor tissue in lung cancer. Three rounds of nested PCR, following a modified ARM-PCR protocol, produced the TCRbeta library. TCRdb independently ran MiXCR on the multiplex PCR reads; one entry per CDR3 protein. The repertoire holds more than 75,000 distinct CDR3 sequences, with 80% to 85% as singletons. Points on this clonotype: A junction end diverges from the germline sequence, so it may reflect a read error.

RNA was extracted from bulk tissue without any cell sorting. CDR1 is DFQATT and CDR2 is SNEGSKA in the germline V gene (reference sequence). The CDR3 loop spans 14 amino acids. Source material: lung tumor tissue. The sequence came from a woman between 45 and 60 years old with non-small cell lung cancer. The V call is TRBV20-1, the J call TRBJ2-2; D perhaps matches TRBD2 (6 bases). The CDR3 coding sequence is TGCAGTGTTAGCCCCAGTAGCCGGACCGGGGGGCTGTTTTTT. Protein: CSVSPSSRTGGLFF.